The TCR beta chain described here comes from a study of identical twins. Germline-derived CDR1 and CDR2 are SNHLY and FYNNEI. V gave up 4 bases and J gave up 3 bases, with 6 bases separating them. This CDR3 is 12 amino acids long. This clonotype was picked up a small number of times. Antigen specificity is unknown. Overall study results and limits: Insertion counts were lower in abundant cord blood beta clonotypes, a trend that memory repertoires did not show.

cDNA carried unique molecular identifiers, and a universal primer site was added by template switching. TCRdb called the 5' RACE reads again in MiXCR, with one record for every CDR3 protein. The sample yields some 500,000 distinct CDR3 sequences, around 20% seen once. The same specimen was also included in a second study, on T cells expressing NK-cell markers. That work adds: Sorted CD3+CD56+NKG2C+, CD3+CD56+NKG2C- and CD3+CD56-NKG2C+ T cells supplied TCR beta repertoires. Five to seven of the donors carried dominant NKG2C+ clonotypes that took up roughly 1.0-8% of their CD8+ T cells.

Material for sequencing was CD4+ T cells sorted from blood. The sequence derives from a woman younger than 30 in good health. The gene calls are TRBV2 and TRBJ2-5, with a weak D call TRBD2 (5 bases). The CDR3 loop reads CASSAAEETQYF. CDR3 in DNA: TGTGCCAGCAGTGCAGCGGAAGAGACCCAGTACTTC.